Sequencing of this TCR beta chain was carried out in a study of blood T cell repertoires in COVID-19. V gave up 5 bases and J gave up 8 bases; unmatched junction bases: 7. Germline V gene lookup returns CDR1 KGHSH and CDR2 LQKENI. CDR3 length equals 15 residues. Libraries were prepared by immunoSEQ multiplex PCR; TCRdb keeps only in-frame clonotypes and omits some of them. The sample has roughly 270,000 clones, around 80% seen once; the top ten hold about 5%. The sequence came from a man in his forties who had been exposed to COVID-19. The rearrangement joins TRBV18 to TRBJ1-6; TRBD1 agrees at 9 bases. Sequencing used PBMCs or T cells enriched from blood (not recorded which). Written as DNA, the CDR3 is TGTGCCAGCTCAAGATTACAGGGGGCAGATTCACCCCTCCACTTT. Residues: CASSRLQGADSPLHF.